This TCR beta chain was retrieved from a study of graft-versus-host responses after intestinal transplantation. Turning to the study itself: Anti-thymocyte globulin induction, then tacrolimus and steroids for about three years, went to all recipients.

V lost 2 bases and J lost 2, with 9 bases in between. Germline assignment: CDR1 SQVTM and CDR2 ANQGSEA. This CDR3 is 13 amino acids long. The method was immunoSEQ multiplex PCR; TCRdb's version includes in-frame clones alone and lacks a portion of them. The sample carries 30,000 to 45,000 clones, 93% recorded once. Findings and limits, study-wide: Circulating GvH clone levels at their peak were associated with HvG declines (early post-transplant). When patients had graft-donor T cell macrochimerism, their allografts held high graft-versus-host to host-versus-graft clonal ratios. The recipient marrow held GvH clones, and some of them showed up first in ileum or blood.

With respect to this clone: What it binds is unknown.

The chain links TRBV29-1 to TRBJ2-5; maybe TRBD1 (6 bases). This clonotype originated in a human donor who was the organ donor for an intestinal transplant. The sample was unstimulated CD8+ T cells sorted from spleen or lymph node cells, taken before transplant. The chain's CDR3 is CSVERDIQETQYF. The CDR3, as DNA: TGCAGCGTTGAAAGGGACATTCAAGAGACCCAGTACTTC.